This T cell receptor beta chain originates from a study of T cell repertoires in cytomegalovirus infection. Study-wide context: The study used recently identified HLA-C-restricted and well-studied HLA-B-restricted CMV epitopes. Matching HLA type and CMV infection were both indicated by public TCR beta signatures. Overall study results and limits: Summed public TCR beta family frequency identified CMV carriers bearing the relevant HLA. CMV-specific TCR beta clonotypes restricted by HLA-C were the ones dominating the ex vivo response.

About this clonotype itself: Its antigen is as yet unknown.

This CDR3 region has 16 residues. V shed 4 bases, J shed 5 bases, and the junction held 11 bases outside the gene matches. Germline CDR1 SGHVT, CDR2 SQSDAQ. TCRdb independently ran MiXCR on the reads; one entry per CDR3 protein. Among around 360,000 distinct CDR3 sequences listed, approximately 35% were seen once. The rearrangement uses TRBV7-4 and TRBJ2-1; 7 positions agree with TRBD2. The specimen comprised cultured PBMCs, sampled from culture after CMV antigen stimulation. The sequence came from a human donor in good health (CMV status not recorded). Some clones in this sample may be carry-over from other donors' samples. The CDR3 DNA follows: TGTGCCAGCAGCTACTGGTGGGAGGGCCCCCACAATGAGCAGTTCTTC. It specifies CASSYWWEGPHNEQFF.